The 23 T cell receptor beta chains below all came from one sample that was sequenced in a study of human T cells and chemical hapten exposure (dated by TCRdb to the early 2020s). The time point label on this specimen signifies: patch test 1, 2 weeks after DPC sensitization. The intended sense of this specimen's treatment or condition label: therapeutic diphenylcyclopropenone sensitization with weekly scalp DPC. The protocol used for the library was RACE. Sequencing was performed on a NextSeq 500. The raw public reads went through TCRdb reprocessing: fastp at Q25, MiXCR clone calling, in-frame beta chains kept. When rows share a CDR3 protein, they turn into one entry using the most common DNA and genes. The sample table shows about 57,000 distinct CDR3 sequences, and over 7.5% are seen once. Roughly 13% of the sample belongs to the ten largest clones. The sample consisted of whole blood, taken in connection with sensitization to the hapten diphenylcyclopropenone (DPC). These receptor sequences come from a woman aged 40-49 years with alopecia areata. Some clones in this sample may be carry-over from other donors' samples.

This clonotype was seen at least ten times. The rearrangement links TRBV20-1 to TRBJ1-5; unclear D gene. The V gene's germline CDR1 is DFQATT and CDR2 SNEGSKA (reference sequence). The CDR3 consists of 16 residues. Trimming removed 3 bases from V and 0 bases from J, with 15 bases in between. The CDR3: CSASRSGVNSNQPQHF. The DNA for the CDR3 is TGCAGTGCTAGTCGGTCAGGTGTTAATAGCAATCAGCCCCAGCATTTT.

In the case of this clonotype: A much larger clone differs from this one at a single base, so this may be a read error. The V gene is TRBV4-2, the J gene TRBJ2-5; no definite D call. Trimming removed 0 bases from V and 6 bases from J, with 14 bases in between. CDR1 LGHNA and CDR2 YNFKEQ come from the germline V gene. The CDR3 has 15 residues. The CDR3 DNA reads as TGTGCCAGCAGCCAAGAACGGAGTCGGCGTCAGACCCAGTACTTC. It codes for CASSQERSRRQTQYF.

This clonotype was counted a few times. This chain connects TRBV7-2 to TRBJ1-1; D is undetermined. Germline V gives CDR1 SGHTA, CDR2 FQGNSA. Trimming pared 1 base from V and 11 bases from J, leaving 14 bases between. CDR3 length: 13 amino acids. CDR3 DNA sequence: TGTGCCAGCAGCTTAGTAACGGCCCGAGGGGCTTTCTTT. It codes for CASSLVTARGAFF.

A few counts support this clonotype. CDR3 sequence: CASSQDPHSYQETQYF. The CDR3 region has the DNA TGCGCCAGCAGCCAAGACCCCCACAGCTACCAAGAGACCCAGTACTTC. The gene calls are TRBV4-1 and TRBJ2-5, with no clear D. V was trimmed by 0 bases and J by 0 bases, leaving 11 bases between them. From germline, CDR1 is MGHRA and CDR2 YSYEKL. The CDR3 runs 16 residues.

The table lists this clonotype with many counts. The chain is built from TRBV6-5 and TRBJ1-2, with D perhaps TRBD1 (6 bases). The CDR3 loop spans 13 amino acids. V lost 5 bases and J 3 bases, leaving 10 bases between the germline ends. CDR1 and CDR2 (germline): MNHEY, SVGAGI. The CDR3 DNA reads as TGTGCCAGCAGTGCAGGGGCAGACTATGGCTACACCTTC. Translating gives CASSAGADYGYTF.

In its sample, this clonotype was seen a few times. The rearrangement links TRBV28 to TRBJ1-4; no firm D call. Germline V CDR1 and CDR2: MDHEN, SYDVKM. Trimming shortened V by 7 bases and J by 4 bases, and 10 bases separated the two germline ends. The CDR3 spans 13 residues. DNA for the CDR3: TGTGCCAGCACCCTTACCAGTAATGAAAAACTGTTTTTT. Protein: CASTLTSNEKLFF.

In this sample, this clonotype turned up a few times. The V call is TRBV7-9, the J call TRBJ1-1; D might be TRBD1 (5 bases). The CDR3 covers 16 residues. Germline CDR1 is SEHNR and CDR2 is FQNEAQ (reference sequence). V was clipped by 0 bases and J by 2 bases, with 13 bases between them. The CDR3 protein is CASSLAPYRTNTEAFF. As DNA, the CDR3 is TGTGCCAGCAGCTTAGCGCCGTACAGGACAAACACTGAAGCTTTCTTT.

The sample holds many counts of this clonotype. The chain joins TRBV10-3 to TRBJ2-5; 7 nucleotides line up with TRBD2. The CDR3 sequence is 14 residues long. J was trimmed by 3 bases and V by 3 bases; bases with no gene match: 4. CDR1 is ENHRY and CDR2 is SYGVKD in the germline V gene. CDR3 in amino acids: CAISEAGLKETQYF. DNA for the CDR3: TGTGCCATCAGTGAAGCGGGGCTGAAAGAGACCCAGTACTTC.

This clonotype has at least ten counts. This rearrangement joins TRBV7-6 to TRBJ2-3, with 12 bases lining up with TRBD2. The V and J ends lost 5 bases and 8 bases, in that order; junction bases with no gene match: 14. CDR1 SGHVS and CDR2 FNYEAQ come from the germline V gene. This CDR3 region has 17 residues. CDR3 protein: CASSPQTSGGPRGTQYF. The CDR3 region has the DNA TGTGCCAGCAGCCCACAGACTAGCGGGGGACCTAGGGGTACGCAGTATTTT.

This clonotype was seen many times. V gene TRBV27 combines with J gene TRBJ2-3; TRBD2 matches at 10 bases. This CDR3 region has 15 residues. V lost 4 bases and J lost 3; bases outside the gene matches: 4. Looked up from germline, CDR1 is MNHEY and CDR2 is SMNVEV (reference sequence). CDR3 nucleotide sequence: TGTGCCAGCAGTTCCAGCGGGGGGGGAACAGATACGCAGTATTTT. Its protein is CASSSSGGGTDTQYF.

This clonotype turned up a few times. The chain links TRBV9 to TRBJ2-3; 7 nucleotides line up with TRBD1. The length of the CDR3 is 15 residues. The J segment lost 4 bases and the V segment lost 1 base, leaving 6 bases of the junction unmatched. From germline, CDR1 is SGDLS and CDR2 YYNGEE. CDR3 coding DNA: TGTGCCAGCAGCGTAAGACAGGGTTCGCCAGATACGCAGTATTTT. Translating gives CASSVRQGSPDTQYF.

CDR3 in DNA: TGTGCCAGCAGCCCGTGGACCAGGGGGAGGACGCAGTATTTT. Translating gives CASSPWTRGRTQYF. The chain employs TRBV11-2 and TRBJ2-3, with D possibly matching TRBD1 (7 bases). This CDR3 has 14 amino acids. V was cut by 5 bases and J by 9 bases, with 18 bases left in between. Germline V CDR1 and CDR2: SGHAT, FQNNGV.

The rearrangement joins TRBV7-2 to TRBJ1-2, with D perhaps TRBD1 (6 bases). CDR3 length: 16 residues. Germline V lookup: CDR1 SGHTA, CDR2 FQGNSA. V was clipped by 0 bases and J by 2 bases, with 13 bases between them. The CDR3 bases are TGTGCCAGCAGCTTAGCAGCAGGGGCGACGAACTATGGCTACACCTTC. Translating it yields CASSLAAGATNYGYTF.

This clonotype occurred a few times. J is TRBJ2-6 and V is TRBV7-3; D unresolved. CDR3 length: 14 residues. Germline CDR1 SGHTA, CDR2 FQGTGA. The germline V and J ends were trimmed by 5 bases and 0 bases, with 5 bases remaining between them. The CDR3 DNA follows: TGTGCCAGCAGCCCGGGCTCTGGGGCCAACGTCCTGACTTTC. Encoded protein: CASSPGSGANVLTF.

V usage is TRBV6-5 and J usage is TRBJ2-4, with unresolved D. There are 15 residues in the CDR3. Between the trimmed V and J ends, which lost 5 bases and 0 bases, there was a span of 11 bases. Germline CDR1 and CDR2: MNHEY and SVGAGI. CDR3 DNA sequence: TGTGCCAGCAGTCGGGCTACACAAGCCAAAAACATTCAGTACTTC. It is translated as CASSRATQAKNIQYF.

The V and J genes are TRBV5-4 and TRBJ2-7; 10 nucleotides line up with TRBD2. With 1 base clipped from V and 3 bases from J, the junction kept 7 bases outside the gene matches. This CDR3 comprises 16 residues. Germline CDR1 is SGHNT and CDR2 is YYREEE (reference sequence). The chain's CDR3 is CASSLNQASGSYEQYF. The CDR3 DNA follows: TGTGCCAGCAGCTTGAATCAGGCTAGCGGGAGCTACGAGCAGTACTTC.

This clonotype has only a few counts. The CDR3 sequence is CASSLGTVEAFF. The CDR3 DNA is TGTGCCAGCAGCCTAGGGACAGTCGAAGCTTTCTTT. This chain links TRBV5-4 with TRBJ1-1; 7 nucleotides line up with TRBD1. The J segment lost 8 bases and the V segment lost 4 bases, leaving 5 bases of the junction unmatched. This CDR3 region has 12 residues. Germline lookup yields CDR1 SGHNT and CDR2 YYREEE (reference sequence).

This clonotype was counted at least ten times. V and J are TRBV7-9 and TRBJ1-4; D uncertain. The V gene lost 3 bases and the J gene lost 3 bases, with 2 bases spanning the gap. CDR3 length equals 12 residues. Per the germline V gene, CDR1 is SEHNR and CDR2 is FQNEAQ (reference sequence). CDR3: CASSFANEKLFF. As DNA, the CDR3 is TGTGCCAGCAGCTTTGCTAATGAAAAACTGTTTTTT.

CDR3 DNA sequence: TGTGCCAGCAGCTCTTCGTCTAGCGGGGGATTATACGAGCAGTACTTC. This translates into CASSSSSSGGLYEQYF. The rearrangement joins TRBV9 to TRBJ2-7, with TRBD2 matching 10 bases. Unmatched junction bases numbered 11, after V lost 4 bases and J lost 4 bases. The CDR3 sequence is 16 residues long. Germline loops: CDR1 SGDLS, CDR2 YYNGEE.

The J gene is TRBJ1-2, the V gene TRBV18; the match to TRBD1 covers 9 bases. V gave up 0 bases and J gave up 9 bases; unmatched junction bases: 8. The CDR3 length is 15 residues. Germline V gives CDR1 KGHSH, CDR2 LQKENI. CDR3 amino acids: CASSPPGQGRTSYTF. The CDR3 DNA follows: TGTGCCAGCTCACCACCGGGACAGGGAAGGACGAGCTACACCTTC.

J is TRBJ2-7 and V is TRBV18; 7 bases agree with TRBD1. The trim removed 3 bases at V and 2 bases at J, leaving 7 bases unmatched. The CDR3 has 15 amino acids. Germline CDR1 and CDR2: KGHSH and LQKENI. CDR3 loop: CASSPRSGTAYEQYF. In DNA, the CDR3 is TGTGCCAGCTCACCGCGATCCGGGACAGCCTACGAGCAGTACTTC.

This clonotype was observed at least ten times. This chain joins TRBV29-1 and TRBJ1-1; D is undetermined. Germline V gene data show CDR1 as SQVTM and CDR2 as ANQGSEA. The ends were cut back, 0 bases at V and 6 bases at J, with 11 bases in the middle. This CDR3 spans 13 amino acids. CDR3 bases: TGCAGCGTTGAAGATCGGGGAAGCGCTGAAGCTTTCTTT. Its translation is CSVEDRGSAEAFF.

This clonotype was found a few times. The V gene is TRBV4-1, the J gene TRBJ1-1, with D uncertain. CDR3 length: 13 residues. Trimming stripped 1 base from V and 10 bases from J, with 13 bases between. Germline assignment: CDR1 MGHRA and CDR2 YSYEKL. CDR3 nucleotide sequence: TGCGCCAGCAGCCAAGTACAGCCGGCCGGAGCTTTCTTT. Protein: CASSQVQPAGAFF.